Listed below are T cell receptor beta chains from one sample, sequenced in a study of T cell responses to AZD1222 COVID-19 vaccine. The method was immunoSEQ multiplex PCR; TCRdb's version includes in-frame clones alone and lacks a portion of them. Here the sample spans tens of thousands of clones, about 88% being singletons. The sequencing used peripheral blood, collected on day 0 of AZD1222 vaccination. The receptors come from an adult in good health. Both conserved end residues are part of each CDR3. Each record gives: V gene, J gene, CDR3 protein.

v_gene: TRBV30
j_gene: TRBJ2-4
CDR3aa: CAWSGENIQYF

v_gene: TRBV7-2
j_gene: TRBJ2-1
CDR3aa: CASSSQLAGWFF

v_gene: TRBV12-3/TRBV12-4
j_gene: TRBJ2-4
CDR3aa: CASSLSDIQYF

v_gene: TRBV11-3
j_gene: TRBJ2-1
CDR3aa: CASSPGRTSFSDEQFF

v_gene: TRBV15
j_gene: TRBJ2-5
CDR3aa: CATSRDSETQYF

v_gene: TRBV5-1
j_gene: TRBJ1-1
CDR3aa: CASSSQAGFNTEAFF

v_gene: TRBV6-5
j_gene: TRBJ1-3
CDR3aa: CASSYSGGLRNTIYF

v_gene: TRBV11-3
j_gene: TRBJ2-3
CDR3aa: CASSLVAGGKDTQYF

v_gene: TRBV6-2/TRBV6-3
j_gene: TRBJ2-1
CDR3aa: CASSYWFSGERRFF

v_gene: TRBV6-2/TRBV6-3
j_gene: TRBJ2-2
CDR3aa: CASRYTGLAGGNTGELFF

v_gene: TRBV11-2
j_gene: TRBJ2-7
CDR3aa: CASSLEVSSYEQYF